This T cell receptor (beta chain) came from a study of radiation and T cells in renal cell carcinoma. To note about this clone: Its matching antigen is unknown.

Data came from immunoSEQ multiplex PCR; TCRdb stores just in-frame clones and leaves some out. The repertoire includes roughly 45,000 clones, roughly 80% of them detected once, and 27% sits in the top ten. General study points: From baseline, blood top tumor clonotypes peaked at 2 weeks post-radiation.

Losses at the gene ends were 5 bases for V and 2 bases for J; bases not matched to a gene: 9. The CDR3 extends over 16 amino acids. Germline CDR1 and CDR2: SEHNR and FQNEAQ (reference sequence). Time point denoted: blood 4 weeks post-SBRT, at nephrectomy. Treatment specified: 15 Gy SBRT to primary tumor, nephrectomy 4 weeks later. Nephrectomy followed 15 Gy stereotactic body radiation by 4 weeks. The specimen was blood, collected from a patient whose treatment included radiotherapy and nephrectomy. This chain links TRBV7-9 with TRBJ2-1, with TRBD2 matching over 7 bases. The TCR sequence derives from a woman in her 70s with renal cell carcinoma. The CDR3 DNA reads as TGTGCCAGCAGCGGACTAGGGCCCCGGACCTACAATGAGCAGTTCTTC. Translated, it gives CASSGLGPRTYNEQFF.